This paragraph reports one TCR beta chain. The source of the sample is a study of blood T cell repertoires in COVID-19. Study overall: Acute-phase and convalescent COVID-19 samples originated in the United States, Italy and Spain. The cDNA or gDNA used as material had been derived from T cells, B-cell-depleted T cells, or PBMCs.

How the authors handled the data: Reference gene primer amplification gave nucleated cell count estimates. Repertoires were generated with immunoSEQ multiplex PCR, while TCRdb's copy carries only in-frame clones and drops some. D and trimming were read from the DNA, whereas the V and J calls and clone size are those reported in that table. This table has around 300,000 clones, roughly 90% appearing once. CDR3 length: 16 amino acids. The V end lost 4 bases, the J end lost 0 bases, and 16 bases lay between the germline ends. Germline loops: CDR1 SGHNT, CDR2 YYREEE (reference sequence). The sequenced sample was peripheral blood. The genes are TRBV5-4 and TRBJ1-2; no definite D call. This sequence originates from a man in his forties or fifties with acute or convalescent COVID-19. Written as DNA, the CDR3 is TGTGCCAGCAGCCCGGGTCTTGGATGGTCTAACTATGGCTACACCTTC. It translates to CASSPGLGWSNYGYTF.